What follows are 16 T cell receptor beta chains derived from one specimen sequenced in a study of cytomegalovirus exposure and HLA in healthy donors. The assay was immunoSEQ multiplex PCR, and TCRdb's table has in-frame clones only and misses some. The data hold some 250,000 clones, with around 89% observed a single time. What was sequenced was PBMCs. The source of these receptors is a young woman in good health and CMV-seronegative.

This sequence joins TRBV28 and TRBJ2-7; tentatively, D is TRBD1 (6 bases). The CDR3 extends over 15 amino acids. The ends were cut back, 6 bases at V and 6 bases at J, with 21 bases in the middle. The germline V gene has CDR1 MDHEN and CDR2 SYDVKM. CDR3: CASRASVSQGGEQYV. The DNA of the CDR3 is TGTGCCAGCAGAGCTAGTGTCTCACAGGGCGGCGAGCAGTACGTC.

This chain links TRBV28 with TRBJ1-2; 11 bases agree with TRBD1. CDR1 and CDR2 (germline): MDHEN, SYDVKM. The CDR3 contains 16 residues. Trimming took 7 bases from V and 6 from J; bases not matched to a gene: 13. DNA of the CDR3: TGTGCCAGCATGTCCCGGGACAGGGGGTTTTTTGATGGCTACACCTTC. This sequence encodes CASMSRDRGFFDGYTF.

This CDR3 is CASSPPGSKNTEAFF. For the CDR3, the DNA is TGTGCCAGCAGCCCTCCGGGATCCAAGAACACTGAAGCTTTCTTT. V gene TRBV14 combines with J gene TRBJ1-1; D uncertain. Trimming took off 4 bases at V and 1 base at J, with 13 bases between the two ends. The CDR3 has 15 amino acids. Per the germline V gene, CDR1 is SGHDN and CDR2 is FVKESK.

The gene calls are TRBV2 and TRBJ1-2, with D maybe TRBD1 (6 bases). The CDR3 totals 14 residues. Germline V gene data show CDR1 as SNHLY and CDR2 as FYNNEI. V lost 3 bases to trimming and J lost 6 bases, with 14 bases between them. For the CDR3, the DNA is TGTGCCAGCAGTGAGTACCTCGGGACACATGGCTACACCTTC. Amino acid sequence: CASSEYLGTHGYTF.

The CDR3 sequence: CASMGRGREPQHF. CDR3 DNA: TGTGCCAGCATGGGAAGGGGCCGGGAGCCCCAGCATTTT. This chain uses TRBV2 with TRBJ1-5, with D maybe TRBD1 (5 bases). Trimming removed 7 bases from V and 8 bases from J, with 15 bases in between. The germline gives CDR1 SNHLY, CDR2 FYNNEI. There are 13 residues in the CDR3.

This chain links TRBV6-6 with TRBJ2-5; 10 bases are a match to TRBD2. Per the germline V gene, CDR1 is MNHNY and CDR2 is SVGAGI (reference sequence). The V segment lost 4 bases and the J segment 1 base; nucleotides outside the gene matches: 3. The CDR3 has 15 residues. The CDR3 loop reads CASSSSGGSQETQYF. The CDR3 nucleotides read TGTGCCAGCAGTTCTAGCGGGGGTTCCCAAGAGACCCAGTACTTC.

The J gene is TRBJ2-1, the V gene TRBV5-1, with TRBD2 identical over 10 bases. CDR3 length: 16 residues. The V gene end was trimmed by 4 bases and the J gene end by 7 bases; junction bases not matched to a gene: 11. The germline CDR1 and CDR2 sequences are SGHRS and YFSETQ. CDR3 in DNA: TGCGCCAGCAGCGGAACACTAGCGGGGTTTGTGAATGAGCAGTTCTTC. Protein sequence: CASSGTLAGFVNEQFF.

The V and J genes are TRBV27 and TRBJ2-1, with D possibly matching TRBD1 (5 bases). This CDR3 region has 14 residues. V gave up 2 bases and J gave up 7 bases, with 12 bases separating them. CDR1 and CDR2 from the germline V gene are MNHEY and SMNVEV (reference sequence). Here the CDR3 reads CASSLGRVFNEQFF. Written as DNA, the CDR3 is TGTGCCAGCAGTTTAGGCAGGGTTTTTAATGAGCAGTTCTTC.

The chain's CDR3 is CASSLGTGGDEKLFF. The CDR3 region has the DNA TGTGCCAGCAGCTTAGGGACAGGGGGGGATGAAAAACTGTTTTTT. The rearrangement links TRBV7-9 to TRBJ1-4, with 10 bases identical to TRBD1. This CDR3 is built from 15 residues. Germline-derived CDR1 and CDR2 are SEHNR and FQNEAQ (reference sequence). V trimming: 1 base; J trimming: 6 bases; junction bases outside the gene matches: 2. Variable domain in full (rest from reference TRBV7-9 and TRBJ1-4): DTGVSQNPRHKITKRGQNVTFRCDPISEHNRLYWYRQTLGQGPEFLTYFQNEAQLEKSRLLSDRFSAERPKGSFSTLEIQRTEQGDSAMYLCASSLGTGGDEKLFFGSGTQLSVL.

V and J are TRBV19 and TRBJ1-1; no reliable D call. The CDR3 has 16 amino acids. V lost 5 bases, J lost 2 bases, and 18 bases lay in between. The germline gives CDR1 LNHDA, CDR2 SQIVND (reference sequence). CDR3 sequence: CASSAGVLNFNTEAFF. The CDR3 DNA follows: TGTGCCAGTAGTGCGGGTGTTTTAAACTTCAACACTGAAGCTTTCTTT. Full variable domain (missing parts from reference TRBV19 and TRBJ1-1): DGGITQSPKYLFRKEGQNVTLSCEQNLNHDAMYWYRQDPGQGLRLIYYSQIVNDFQKGDIAEGYSVSREKKESFPLTVTSAQKNPTAFYLCASSAGVLNFNTEAFFGQGTRLTVV.

This chain links TRBV6-5 with TRBJ2-7; 12 bases line up with TRBD2. J was trimmed by 3 bases and V by 7 bases; bases with no gene match: 4. The length of the CDR3 is 14 residues. Germline V CDR1 and CDR2: MNHEY, SVGAGI. CDR3 nucleotide sequence: TGTGCCAGCATGAGACTAGCGGGGGACTACGAGCAGTACTTC. This encodes CASMRLAGDYEQYF.

The V and J genes are TRBV6-9 and TRBJ2-7, with D tentatively TRBD1 (5 bases). The V and J ends lost 0 bases and 4 bases respectively, with 10 bases between them. The CDR3 runs to 14 residues. In germline, CDR1 is MNHGY, CDR2 SVAAGI. The CDR3 DNA follows: TGTGCCAGCAGTTATTCGAAACAGGATTACGAGCAGTACTTC. Amino acids: CASSYSKQDYEQYF.

The chain uses TRBV18 and TRBJ1-4, with D tentatively TRBD1 (6 bases). Trimming removed 5 bases from V and 4 bases from J, with 11 bases in between. CDR3 length: 14 amino acids. CDR1 and CDR2 from the germline V gene are KGHSH and LQKENI. The CDR3 is CASSADSFNEKLFF. Written as DNA, the CDR3 is TGTGCCAGCTCAGCGGACAGTTTTAATGAAAAACTGTTTTTT.

This clone showed up just a few times. The chain employs TRBV27 and TRBJ2-7; 7 bases match TRBD1. The V gene's germline CDR1 is MNHEY and CDR2 SMNVEV (reference sequence). This CDR3 spans 13 amino acids. The J segment lost 3 bases and the V segment lost 5 bases, leaving 4 bases of the junction unmatched. This chain's CDR3 is CASSTGTVYEQYF. As DNA, the CDR3 is TGTGCCAGCAGTACCGGGACAGTCTACGAGCAGTACTTC.

This sequence joins TRBV7-9 and TRBJ2-7; D is perhaps TRBD1 (5 bases). The germline gives CDR1 SEHNR, CDR2 FQNEAQ (reference sequence). This CDR3 region has 14 residues. V was trimmed by 1 base and J by 3 bases, leaving 10 bases between them. The DNA of the CDR3 is TGTGCCAGCAGCTTAGGACAGCTAGGCTACGAGCAGTACTTC. This codes for CASSLGQLGYEQYF.

The chain carries TRBV5-1 and TRBJ1-6; D may be TRBD1 (5 bases). V lost 1 base and J 6 bases, leaving 26 bases between the germline ends. Germline values: CDR1 SGHRS, CDR2 YFSETQ. This CDR3 has 20 residues. The CDR3: CASSLSVFDSGILSNSPLHF. CDR3 bases: TGCGCCAGCAGCTTGTCCGTGTTTGACAGCGGGATCCTTTCTAATTCACCCCTCCACTTT.